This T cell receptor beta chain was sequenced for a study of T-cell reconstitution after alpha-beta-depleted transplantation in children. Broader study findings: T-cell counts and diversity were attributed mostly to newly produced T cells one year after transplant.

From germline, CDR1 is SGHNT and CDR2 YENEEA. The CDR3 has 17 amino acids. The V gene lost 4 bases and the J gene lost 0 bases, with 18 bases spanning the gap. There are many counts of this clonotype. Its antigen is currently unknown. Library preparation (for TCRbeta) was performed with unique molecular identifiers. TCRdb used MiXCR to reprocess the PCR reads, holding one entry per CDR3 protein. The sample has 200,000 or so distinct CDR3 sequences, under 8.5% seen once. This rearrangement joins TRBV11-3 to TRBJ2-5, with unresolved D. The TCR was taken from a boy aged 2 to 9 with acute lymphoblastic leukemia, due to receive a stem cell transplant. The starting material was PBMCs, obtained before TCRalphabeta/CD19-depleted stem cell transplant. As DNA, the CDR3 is TGTGCCAGCAGCTACCAAAACGTGGCGCAGAACCAAGAGACCCAGTACTTC. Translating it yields CASSYQNVAQNQETQYF.